The 30 T cell receptor beta chains below were found in one sample sequenced in a study of T cells in Graves' hyperthyroidism and ophthalmopathy. Authors of the study amplified TCR beta CDR3 regions from RNA transcripts. The TCR CDR3 first-round RT-PCR relied on the HTBI primer set. Via MiXCR, TCRdb re-called the multiplex PCR reads, giving one row per CDR3 protein. The top ten hold approximately 10% of the sample, which has more than 650,000 distinct CDR3 sequences, approximately 14% seen once. Sample: blood. These receptors all come from a woman aged 18-29 years with Graves' hyperthyroidism.

This clonotype was detected many times. The chain carries TRBV3-1 and TRBJ2-7, with a tentative D call TRBD2 (5 bases). This CDR3 is 12 amino acids long. Germline loops: CDR1 LGHDT, CDR2 YNNKEL (reference sequence). Trimming took 3 bases from V and 6 from J, leaving 9 bases between them. CDR3 DNA: TGTGCCAGCAGCCAGGTAGCGACCGAGCAGTACTTC. Its translation: CASSQVATEQYF.

Here the CDR3 reads CASGLAVSDTQYF. Here the CDR3 DNA reads TGTGCCAGCGGACTAGCGGTTAGTGATACGCAGTATTTT. The chain joins TRBV6-1 to TRBJ2-3, with 10 bases fitting TRBD2. Germline V gives CDR1 MNHNS, CDR2 SASEGT. Losses at the gene ends were 8 bases for V and 6 bases for J; bases not matched to a gene: 5. The CDR3 is made up of 13 amino acids.

The chain employs TRBV10-3 and TRBJ1-1; 11 nucleotides line up with TRBD1. The CDR3 covers 15 residues. J was trimmed by 0 bases and V by 4 bases; bases with no gene match: 1. The V gene's germline CDR1 is ENHRY and CDR2 SYGVKD. In DNA, the CDR3 is TGTGCCATCAGTGGGACAGGGGGCTTGAACACTGAAGCTTTCTTT. This encodes CAISGTGGLNTEAFF.

This clonotype was seen repeatedly, ten times or more. This chain uses TRBV18 with TRBJ2-7; D is undetermined. Germline CDR1 is KGHSH and CDR2 is LQKENI. The CDR3 is 14 amino acids. Trimming cost V 6 bases and J 0 bases, with 12 bases left between them. CDR3 DNA: TGTGCCAGCTCCCCAGCGCGGAGCTCCTACGAGCAGTACTTC. Its protein is CASSPARSSYEQYF. The complete variable domain, with remaining parts taken from reference TRBV18 and TRBJ2-7, reads NAGVMQNPRHLVRRRGQEARLRCSPMKGHSHVYWYRQLPEEGLKFMVYLQKENIIDESGMPKERFSAEFPKEGPSILRIQQVVRGDSAAYFCASSPARSSYEQYFGPGTRLTVT.

This clonotype was observed a handful of times. The chain links TRBV27 to TRBJ2-7; 16 bases are shared with TRBD2. There are 17 residues in the CDR3. Losses at the gene ends were 6 bases for V and 6 bases for J; bases not matched to a gene: 11. From germline, CDR1 is MNHEY and CDR2 SMNVEV (reference sequence). CDR3 coding DNA: TGTGCCAGCAGCCCGGGACTAGCGGGAGGGCCGGCGGGCGAGCAGTACTTC. Residues: CASSPGLAGGPAGEQYF.

Here the CDR3 reads CASSVGGNSPLHF. CDR3 in DNA: TGTGCCAGCAGCGTAGGGGGGAATTCACCCCTCCACTTT. The chain combines TRBV9 with TRBJ1-6, with a possible D match to TRBD1 (5 bases). Trimming left V 0 bases short and J 7 bases short, with 5 bases between. In germline, CDR1 is SGDLS, CDR2 YYNGEE. The CDR3 totals 13 residues.

Many counts were recorded for this clonotype. The chain couples TRBV11-2 to TRBJ1-1; no clear D. CDR3 size: 9 residues. Trimming pared 5 bases from V and 9 bases from J, leaving 4 bases between. Per the germline V gene, CDR1 is SGHAT and CDR2 is FQNNGV. The CDR3: CASSPQAFF. The CDR3 coding sequence is TGTGCCAGCAGCCCCCAAGCTTTCTTT.

The chain has TRBV20-1 and TRBJ2-1, with TRBD2 matching over 10 bases. Germline trimming cut 5 bases from V and 10 bases from J; bases unmatched to any gene: 11. The germline CDR1 and CDR2 sequences are DFQATT and SNEGSKA (reference sequence). The CDR3 sequence is 14 residues long. The CDR3 reads CSARISGRSYEQFF. CDR3 sequence (DNA): TGCAGTGCTCGTATTAGCGGGAGGTCCTACGAGCAGTTCTTC.

The chain recombines TRBV6-1 with TRBJ2-3; 7 nucleotides line up with TRBD1. Germline assignment: CDR1 MNHNS and CDR2 SASEGT. V was clipped by 6 bases and J by 4 bases; unmatched bases: 4. This CDR3 is built from 13 residues. The DNA for the CDR3 is TGTGCCAGCAGATCCCAGGGGGCAGATACGCAGTATTTT. This translates into CASRSQGADTQYF.

The chain uses TRBV9 and TRBJ2-3, with 9 nucleotides matching TRBD2. Germline assignment: CDR1 SGDLS and CDR2 YYNGEE. Trimming at V came to 4 bases and at J to 1 base, leaving 7 bases not matched to a gene. The CDR3 has 16 amino acids. The CDR3 here is CASSPSGARRTDTQYF. The CDR3 bases are TGTGCCAGCAGCCCTAGCGGGGCCCGCCGCACAGATACGCAGTATTTT.

This clonotype was observed many times. The chain carries TRBV28 and TRBJ2-7, with D tentatively TRBD1 or TRBD2 (6 bases each). Germline V CDR1 and CDR2: MDHEN, SYDVKM. V was shortened by 6 bases and J by 3 bases, with 15 bases between the two germline ends. The CDR3 runs to 14 residues. CDR3 region: CASRWGAPGYEQYF. For the CDR3, the DNA is TGTGCCAGCAGGTGGGGGGCTCCTGGCTACGAGCAGTACTTC.

The sample holds a few counts of this clonotype. V is TRBV4-3 and J is TRBJ2-7, with a possible D match to TRBD2 (5 bases). CDR1 and CDR2 (germline): LGHNA, YSLEER. With 3 bases removed from V and 0 bases from J, the gap between germline ends came to 12 bases. The CDR3 runs to 15 residues. The CDR3: CASSQESGISYEQYF. As DNA, the CDR3 is TGCGCCAGCAGCCAGGAATCCGGGATCTCCTACGAGCAGTACTTC.

Note on this clonotype: This may be a read error: a much more frequent sequence differs by one nucleotide. The chain uses TRBV2 and TRBJ1-5; D unclear. The V and J ends lost 5 bases and 0 bases respectively, with 11 bases between them. CDR1 is SNHLY and CDR2 is FYNNEI in the germline V gene. This CDR3 is built from 15 residues. The CDR3: CASSLMDGSNQPQHF. The CDR3 DNA is TGTGCCAGCAGTCTCATGGACGGTAGCAATCAGCCCCAGCATTTT.

This chain uses TRBV7-2 with TRBJ2-1; D possibly corresponds to TRBD2 (6 bases). Germline V gene lookup returns CDR1 SGHTA and CDR2 FQGNSA. The length of the CDR3 is 16 residues. Trimming left V 5 bases short and J 8 bases short, with 22 bases between. Here the CDR3 reads CASSPPTLGSGYEQFF. The CDR3 nucleotides read TGTGCCAGCAGCCCGCCAACTCTCGGGAGTGGGTATGAGCAGTTCTTC. Based on the CDR3 plus reference TRBV7-2 and TRBJ2-1, the full variable domain is GAGVSQSPSNKVTEKGKDVELRCDPISGHTALYWYRQSLGQGLEFLIYFQGNSAPDKSGLPSDRFSAERTGGSVSTLTIQRTQQEDSAVYLCASSPPTLGSGYEQFFGPGTRLTVL.

Many counts were recorded for this clonotype. CDR3 DNA: TGTGCCAGCAGTAGTAGACTAGCGGATGAGCAGTTCTTC. Translated, it gives CASSSRLADEQFF. The V and J genes are TRBV12-3 or TRBV12-4 and TRBJ2-1; 9 positions agree with TRBD2. Germline trimming cut 5 bases from V and 8 bases from J; bases unmatched to any gene: 4. This CDR3 spans 13 amino acids.

This clonotype was found many times. This chain links TRBV7-3 with TRBJ2-3; 15 bases agree with TRBD2. V gave up 6 bases and J gave up 12 bases; unmatched junction bases: 13. CDR1 SGHTA and CDR2 FQGTGA come from the germline V gene. The CDR3 covers 16 residues. The CDR3 coding sequence is TGTGCCAGCAGTCCTACGGGACTAGCGGGAGGCCCTTACCAGTATTTT. It codes for CASSPTGLAGGPYQYF.

This clonotype was seen at least ten times. The chain combines TRBV27 with TRBJ2-7; D is perhaps TRBD2 (5 bases). V lost 8 bases and J 7 bases, leaving 12 bases between the germline ends. Germline V gene data show CDR1 as MNHEY and CDR2 as SMNVEV (reference sequence). The CDR3 extends over 11 amino acids. The CDR3 reads CASRAGEEQYF. Here the CDR3 DNA reads TGTGCCAGCCGGGCGGGTGAGGAGCAGTACTTC.

The rearrangement links TRBV29-1 to TRBJ1-1; no reliable D call. Germline values: CDR1 SQVTM, CDR2 ANQGSEA. This CDR3 has 15 amino acids. V was pared by 0 bases and J by 1 base, with 12 bases between. The CDR3 region has the DNA TGCAGCGTTGAAGATTTCGCAGTTGAGAACACTGAAGCTTTCTTT. Protein: CSVEDFAVENTEAFF.

V and J are TRBV19 and TRBJ1-1; D uncertain. The V gene lost 1 base and the J gene lost 11 bases, with 17 bases spanning the gap. Germline CDR1 and CDR2: LNHDA and SQIVND (reference sequence). The CDR3 covers 14 residues. As DNA, the CDR3 is TGTGCCAGTAGTATAGGGACCGGATATGGGCTCGCTTTCTTT. Its protein product is CASSIGTGYGLAFF. Supplemented by reference TRBV19 and TRBJ1-1, the full variable domain reads DGGITQSPKYLFRKEGQNVTLSCEQNLNHDAMYWYRQDPGQGLRLIYYSQIVNDFQKGDIAEGYSVSREKKESFPLTVTSAQKNPTAFYLCASSIGTGYGLAFFGQGTRLTVV.

This clonotype has a handful of counts. This may stem from a read error, because a much larger clone lies one nucleotide away. The V call is TRBV18, the J call TRBJ2-5, with TRBD2 matching 9 bases. The CDR3 extends over 16 amino acids. Germline V CDR1 and CDR2: KGHSH, LQKENI. The CDR3 bases are TGTGCCAGCTCACCAGTTGGGAGACTAGCGGAAGAGACCCTGTACTTC. It encodes CASSPVGRLAEETLYF.

This clonotype was seen only a few times. This chain uses TRBV19 with TRBJ1-5; D perhaps matches TRBD1 (5 bases). V dropped 6 bases and J dropped 0 bases, with 15 bases sitting between them. The CDR3 covers 16 residues. CDR1 is LNHDA, CDR2 SQIVND, per germline (reference sequence). The CDR3: CASSPLRGYSNQPQHF. The CDR3 DNA sequence: TGTGCCAGTAGCCCTCTGAGGGGATATAGCAATCAGCCCCAGCATTTT.

In the case of this clonotype: Sequence at one end of the junction differs from germline and may be a read error. The V gene is TRBV6-1, the J gene TRBJ2-5; unclear D gene. This CDR3 is 12 amino acids long. From germline, CDR1 is MNHNS and CDR2 SASEGT. CDR3 DNA: TGTGCCAGCAGTGAAGCTACGCCGCAAAGGAACTTC. It is translated as CASSEATPQRNF.

This clonotype was counted ten times or more. J is TRBJ1-5 and V is TRBV6-1, with D hard to call. V was cut by 5 bases and J by 3 bases, with 14 bases left in between. The CDR3 totals 15 residues. Germline V lookup: CDR1 MNHNS, CDR2 SASEGT. CDR3 residues: CASSPHGVVNQPQHF. The CDR3 DNA follows: TGTGCCAGCAGTCCACACGGTGTCGTCAATCAGCCCCAGCATTTT.

In its sample, this clonotype was seen many times. V is TRBV20-1 and J is TRBJ1-1, with 7 positions matching TRBD1. The CDR3 sequence is 14 residues long. The J segment lost 5 bases and the V segment lost 2 bases, leaving 8 bases of the junction unmatched. From germline, CDR1 is DFQATT and CDR2 SNEGSKA (reference sequence). The chain's CDR3 is CSARRQGVGTEAFF. The CDR3 DNA is TGCAGTGCTAGAAGGCAGGGGGTTGGGACTGAAGCTTTCTTT.

This clonotype was seen just once. The chain has TRBV2 and TRBJ1-1, with D perhaps TRBD1 (5 bases). The CDR3 is made up of 14 amino acids. The germline CDR1 and CDR2 sequences are SNHLY and FYNNEI. V was cut by 5 bases and J by 3 bases, with 13 bases left in between. The CDR3 is CASSLNQGDTEAFF. DNA of the CDR3: TGTGCCAGCAGTTTAAACCAAGGGGACACTGAAGCTTTCTTT.

Ten or more counts support this clonotype. The genes are TRBV3-1 and TRBJ2-7; 13 bases match TRBD2. V dropped 0 bases and J dropped 0; count of bases not matched to a gene: 2. CDR1 is LGHDT and CDR2 is YNNKEL in the germline V gene (reference sequence). The CDR3 length is 17 residues. The CDR3 DNA sequence: TGTGCCAGCAGCCAAGACGGACTAGCGGGAGACTCCTACGAGCAGTACTTC. Residues: CASSQDGLAGDSYEQYF.

The rearrangement joins TRBV19 to TRBJ1-6; D gene unclear. The CDR3 is made up of 13 amino acids. Per germline, CDR1 LNHDA and CDR2 SQIVND (reference sequence). V lost 3 bases, J lost 7 bases, and 7 bases lay in between. The CDR3 sequence is CASSMLGNSPLHF. CDR3 in DNA: TGTGCCAGTAGTATGCTTGGAAATTCACCCCTCCACTTT. Looking up the rest from reference TRBV19 and TRBJ1-6 gives the full variable domain: DGGITQSPKYLFRKEGQNVTLSCEQNLNHDAMYWYRQDPGQGLRLIYYSQIVNDFQKGDIAEGYSVSREKKESFPLTVTSAQKNPTAFYLCASSMLGNSPLHFGNGTRLTVT.

This clonotype has more than one count but fewer than ten. J is TRBJ2-5 and V is TRBV6-2 or TRBV6-3; TRBD2 matches at 13 bases. Germline V gives CDR1 MNHEY, CDR2 SVGEGT. The CDR3 sequence is 15 residues long. After removal of 5 bases from V and 5 bases from J, the junction contained 5 bases not matched to a gene. The CDR3 DNA reads as TGTGCCAGCAGTGATGGGACTAGCGGGAAGGAGACCCAGTACTTC. It is translated as CASSDGTSGKETQYF.

The sample holds a few counts of this clonotype. This chain links TRBV28 with TRBJ2-7, with D tentatively TRBD1 (6 bases). Germline values: CDR1 MDHEN, CDR2 SYDVKM. With 2 bases removed from V and 2 bases from J, the gap between germline ends came to 16 bases. The CDR3 runs to 16 residues. The CDR3 is CASSLPGQSSTYEQYF. For the CDR3, the DNA is TGTGCCAGCAGTTTACCTGGACAGTCTTCTACCTACGAGCAGTACTTC.

The chain couples TRBV29-1 to TRBJ1-5; possible D gene TRBD1, 6 bases. The CDR3 has 14 residues. Germline CDR1 SQVTM, CDR2 ANQGSEA. Deletions cut 4 bases from V and 3 bases from J, with 13 bases between. DNA of the CDR3: TGCAGCGTTGCGGCAGGGGACCCCAATCAGCCCCAGCATTTT. It yields the protein CSVAAGDPNQPQHF.